This T cell receptor beta chain was documented in a study of blood T cell repertoires in COVID-19. The wider study: Symptom resolution, clearance, or two negative PCRs marked donors in Cohort 3 as recovered. Some COVID-19 samples were acute and others convalescent; all came from the United States, Italy and Spain.

Germline CDR1 reads LGHDT; CDR2 reads YNNKEL (reference sequence). Trimming took 4 bases from V and 4 from J, leaving 11 bases between them. CDR3 length equals 14 residues. Enrollees, roughly 18 to 90 years old, lived in 24 US areas. The table came from immunoSEQ multiplex PCR; TCRdb's copy has only in-frame clones and leaves some out. The sample has around 300,000 clones, approximately 90% seen once; the top ten hold 2%. V and J are TRBV3-1 (or the pseudogene TRBV3-2) and TRBJ2-1; maybe TRBD1 (5 bases). Sequenced input: PBMCs or T cells enriched from blood (not recorded which). The sequence derives from a woman aged 55-69 years in a cohort exposed to, infected with or recovered from COVID-19 (not recorded which). CDR3 residues: CASSPRVGYNEQFF. The CDR3 nucleotides read TGTGCCAGCAGCCCCAGGGTGGGGTACAATGAGCAGTTCTTC.